One sample yielded the 22 T cell receptor beta chains listed below, sequenced in a study of cytomegalovirus exposure and HLA in healthy donors. The PCR employed 60 Vbeta primers together with 13 Jbeta primers. Assay used: immunoSEQ multiplex PCR; TCRdb lists only in-frame clones, some missing. The table lists 150,000 to 200,000 clones, roughly 78% of them singletons, with around 3.1% in the top ten. The sample was PBMCs. The receptors come from a woman in her 40s in good health and CMV-seronegative.

CDR3 DNA sequence: TGTGCCACCAAGGGACAGGGGGCTGGAGAGCAGTTCTTC. This encodes CATKGQGAGEQFF. This chain joins TRBV6-4 and TRBJ2-1, with 12 nucleotides matching TRBD1. Trimming cost V 10 bases and J 10 bases; bases outside gene matches: 8. The CDR3 length is 13 residues. CDR1 is MRHNA and CDR2 is SNTAGT in the germline V gene.

The J gene is TRBJ1-5, the V gene TRBV19, with 7 bases matching TRBD1. V gave up 7 bases and J gave up 0 bases; unmatched junction bases: 6. CDR1 is LNHDA, CDR2 SQIVND, per germline (reference sequence). The CDR3 loop spans 15 amino acids. Written as DNA, the CDR3 is TGTGCCAGTACCGGGACAGATTATAGCAATCAGCCCCAGCATTTT. Its protein is CASTGTDYSNQPQHF.

The chain has TRBV5-6 and TRBJ1-1, with D possibly matching TRBD1 (6 bases). Deletions cut 4 bases from V and 4 bases from J, with 17 bases between. Germline loops: CDR1 SGHDT, CDR2 YYEEEE. CDR3 length equals 15 residues. The CDR3 region is CASSGGAVSFTEAFF. The CDR3 DNA reads TGTGCCAGCAGCGGGGGCGCAGTCAGCTTCACTGAAGCTTTCTTT.

The V call is TRBV28, the J call TRBJ1-3; weak D call: TRBD1 (5 bases). The CDR3 extends over 16 amino acids. Germline V lookup: CDR1 MDHEN, CDR2 SYDVKM. Trimming took 6 bases from V and 0 from J, leaving 15 bases between them. The CDR3, as DNA: TGTGCCAGCAGCCCCACCTCGGGGGGCTCTGGAAACACCATATATTTT. The encoded protein is CASSPTSGGSGNTIYF.

This clone has just a few counts. It is unclear where the CDR3 begins or ends on the DNA, so no DNA is shown, and the CDR3 is as TCRdb lists it. The CDR3 protein is CVRSFAGGNQPQHF. This chain connects TRBV7-5 to TRBJ1-5; TRBD1, as called in the table, went unchecked against the DNA. TRBV7-5 is designated a pseudogene. Ends included, the CDR3 has 14 residues.

J is TRBJ2-1 and V is TRBV7-3; possible D gene TRBD2, 7 bases. This CDR3 region has 19 residues. Germline V CDR1 and CDR2: SGHTA, FQGTGA. Trimming removed 5 bases from V and 1 base from J, with 24 bases in between. The CDR3 sequence is CASSDRWGGRVGSYNEQFF. Written as DNA, the CDR3 is TGTGCCAGCAGCGACAGGTGGGGGGGCCGAGTGGGTTCCTACAATGAGCAGTTCTTC.

This chain joins TRBV19 and TRBJ2-3; 10 bases map to TRBD2. Germline V gives CDR1 LNHDA, CDR2 SQIVND (reference sequence). Trimming took 6 bases from V and 2 from J; bases not matched to a gene: 17. The CDR3 runs 19 residues. This chain's CDR3 is CASSRDEIAGGGITDTQYF. The CDR3, as DNA: TGTGCCAGTAGCCGGGACGAAATAGCGGGGGGTGGTATCACAGATACGCAGTATTTT.

The table lists this clone with a few counts. V is TRBV6-1 and J is TRBJ2-1; D is unclear. V gave up 4 bases and J gave up 0 bases, with 7 bases separating them. CDR1 and CDR2 (germline): MNHNS, SASEGT. This CDR3 comprises 14 residues. The CDR3 here is CASSAVSSYNEQFF. DNA for the CDR3: TGTGCCAGCAGTGCGGTTAGCTCCTACAATGAGCAGTTCTTC.

This clone was picked up a small number of times. V gene TRBV2 combines with J gene TRBJ2-7; D gene ambiguous. The V end was cut by 3 bases, the J end by 4 bases, with 25 bases between. This CDR3 is 18 amino acids long. Germline CDR1 SNHLY, CDR2 FYNNEI. CDR3 region: CASSEGSPSRVSAYEQYF. The CDR3 DNA sequence: TGTGCCAGCAGTGAGGGTAGCCCGAGCCGGGTAAGTGCATACGAGCAGTACTTC.

This chain links TRBV18 with TRBJ1-1, with D possibly matching TRBD1 (6 bases). Trimming left V 6 bases short and J 3 bases short, with 11 bases between. CDR1 is KGHSH, CDR2 LQKENI, per germline. The CDR3 loop spans 13 amino acids. The CDR3, as DNA: TGTGCCAGCTCTCCGGACAGACACACTGAAGCTTTCTTT. This gives the protein CASSPDRHTEAFF.

V usage is TRBV28 and J usage is TRBJ2-2; tentative D call: TRBD2 (5 bases). Per germline, CDR1 MDHEN and CDR2 SYDVKM. This CDR3 contains 17 residues. The germline V and J ends were trimmed by 5 bases and 5 bases, with 21 bases remaining between them. The CDR3 here is CASSASGLRVKTGELFF. CDR3 nucleotide sequence: TGTGCCAGCAGTGCCTCGGGGTTGAGAGTGAAGACCGGGGAGCTGTTTTTT.

The chain carries TRBV7-8 and TRBJ1-2, with a weak D call TRBD1 (5 bases). The CDR3 is 14 residues long. The germline V and J ends were trimmed by 7 bases and 7 bases, with 19 bases remaining between them. Germline-derived CDR1 and CDR2 are SGHVS and FQNEAQ. CDR3 loop: CASTERVGGRGYTF. The CDR3 nucleotides read TGTGCCAGCACCGAACGCGTGGGGGGACGTGGCTACACCTTC.

J is TRBJ2-1 and V is TRBV18, with D hard to call. CDR3 length: 11 residues. Looked up from germline, CDR1 is KGHSH and CDR2 is LQKENI. Trimming pared 4 bases from V and 8 bases from J, leaving 6 bases between. CDR3 amino acids: CASSRVDEQFF. The CDR3 nucleotides read TGTGCCAGCTCACGCGTGGATGAGCAGTTCTTC.

This clone was seen more than once but under ten times. The rearrangement joins TRBV4-1 to TRBJ2-5; perhaps TRBD1 as D (6 bases). The DNA end is more similar to TRBJ2-7, so the J call may be wrong. This CDR3 has 15 amino acids. CDR1 is MGHRA, CDR2 YSYEKL, per germline. CDR3 region: CASSPRQTGTYEQYF. Here the CDR3 DNA reads TGCGCCAGCAGCCCCAGACAAACAGGGACCTACGAGCAGTACTTC.

This clone was detected once. The V gene is TRBV5-1, the J gene TRBJ1-2, with 9 bases lining up with TRBD1. Germline V lookup: CDR1 SGHRS, CDR2 YFSETQ. With V trimmed by 4 bases and J by 7 bases, 5 bases remained unmatched. This CDR3 contains 13 residues. The CDR3 spells CASSRGQGSGYTF. In nucleotides, the CDR3 is TGCGCCAGCAGCCGGGGACAGGGAAGTGGCTACACCTTC. Variable domain in full (rest from reference TRBV5-1 and TRBJ1-2): KAGVTQTPRYLIKTRGQQVTLSCSPISGHRSVSWYQQTPGQGLQFLFEYFSETQRNKGNFPGRFSGRQFSNSRSEMNVSTLELGDSALYLCASSRGQGSGYTFGSGTRLTVV.

This clone was counted a few times. This chain connects TRBV7-6 to TRBJ2-7; D is perhaps TRBD2 (6 bases). Trimming took 1 base from V and 4 from J, leaving 14 bases between them. CDR1 SGHVS and CDR2 FNYEAQ come from the germline V gene. This CDR3 contains 15 residues. The CDR3: CASSLGTGGIYEQYF. CDR3 DNA sequence: TGTGCCAGCAGCTTAGGGACGGGCGGGATTTACGAGCAGTACTTC.

J is TRBJ1-1 and V is TRBV10-1; TRBD1 might be the D (5 bases). Trimming removed 6 bases at V and 4 bases at J, with 21 bases between. Germline CDR1 reads WNHNN; CDR2 reads SYGVQD (reference sequence). This CDR3 is built from 16 residues. This chain's CDR3 is CASRTREGRPSTEAFF. CDR3 nucleotide sequence: TGCGCCAGCAGAACAAGGGAGGGGCGACCGTCCACTGAAGCTTTCTTT.

This chain links TRBV6-6 with TRBJ1-2; D is undetermined. V dropped 6 bases and J dropped 3 bases, with 20 bases sitting between them. The CDR3 runs to 16 residues. Per germline, CDR1 MNHNY and CDR2 SVGAGI (reference sequence). Written as DNA, the CDR3 is TGTGCCAGCAGAGGTTTTGGTGCGGCCAGTCACTATGGCTACACCTTC. Translated, it gives CASRGFGAASHYGYTF.

V gene TRBV6-5 combines with J gene TRBJ2-7; D gene uncertain. CDR1 MNHEY and CDR2 SVGAGI come from the germline V gene. The CDR3 is made up of 13 amino acids. V lost 2 bases and J 1 base, leaving 6 bases between the germline ends. The CDR3 nucleotides are TGTGCCAGCAGTTACACCGAGTCCTACGAGCAGTACTTC. Its translation is CASSYTESYEQYF.

The genes are TRBV5-1 and TRBJ2-5; maybe TRBD2 (8 bases). The V end was cut by 2 bases, the J end by 4 bases, with 15 bases between. This CDR3 is built from 15 residues. Germline assignment: CDR1 SGHRS and CDR2 YFSETQ. Here the CDR3 reads CASSFGSGDRETQYF. CDR3 nucleotides: TGCGCCAGCAGCTTTGGTAGCGGGGACAGAGAGACCCAGTACTTC. Complete variable domain (other parts from reference TRBV5-1 and TRBJ2-5): KAGVTQTPRYLIKTRGQQVTLSCSPISGHRSVSWYQQTPGQGLQFLFEYFSETQRNKGNFPGRFSGRQFSNSRSEMNVSTLELGDSALYLCASSFGSGDRETQYFGPGTRLLVL.

V gene TRBV25-1 combines with J gene TRBJ2-7, with D possibly matching TRBD2 (6 bases). CDR3 size: 14 residues. Germline assignment: CDR1 MGHDK and CDR2 SYGVNS. V lost 4 bases and J lost 8, with 18 bases in between. The CDR3 sequence: CASSGHGTGEKQYF. The CDR3, as DNA: TGTGCCAGCAGTGGACACGGGACGGGGGAAAAGCAGTACTTC.

The chain employs TRBV15 and TRBJ2-2; 8 bases agree with TRBD1. Germline assignment: CDR1 LNHNV and CDR2 YYDKDF (reference sequence). The J segment lost 4 bases and the V segment lost 8 bases, leaving 12 bases of the junction unmatched. The CDR3 has 16 amino acids. CDR3 sequence (DNA): TGTGCCACCCTAAAAGACAGGGGACGGGGCACCGGGGAGCTGTTTTTT. Its protein product is CATLKDRGRGTGELFF.